The subject of this entry is one T cell receptor beta chain. Its antigen is undetermined. PCR used 60 Vbeta primers and 13 Jbeta primers. Profiled with immunoSEQ multiplex PCR; TCRdb holds only in-frame clones, not every one. The table lists about 190,000 clones, about 89% of them singletons. This entry belongs to a study of cytomegalovirus exposure and HLA in healthy donors. General study findings and limits: The analysis excluded some indistinguishable V segments, including TRBV6-2 and TRBV6-3. CMV antigen specificity was confirmed in vitro for a few CMV-associated chains. In a later analysis, parvovirus B19, influenza, CMV and Epstein-Barr virus appeared linked to several top co-occurrence clusters.

V dropped 6 bases and J dropped 8 bases, with 16 bases sitting between them. Germline lookup yields CDR1 MNHEY and CDR2 SMNVEV (reference sequence). The CDR3 is 13 residues long. The sequenced sample was PBMCs. This rearrangement joins TRBV27 to TRBJ2-5; a possible D gene is TRBD1 (5 bases). The TCR sequence derives from a man aged 25 to 40 in good health and CMV-seronegative. In DNA, the CDR3 is TGTGCCAGCAGCGACGCAGGGTTTGAAACCCAGTACTTC. Protein: CASSDAGFETQYF.